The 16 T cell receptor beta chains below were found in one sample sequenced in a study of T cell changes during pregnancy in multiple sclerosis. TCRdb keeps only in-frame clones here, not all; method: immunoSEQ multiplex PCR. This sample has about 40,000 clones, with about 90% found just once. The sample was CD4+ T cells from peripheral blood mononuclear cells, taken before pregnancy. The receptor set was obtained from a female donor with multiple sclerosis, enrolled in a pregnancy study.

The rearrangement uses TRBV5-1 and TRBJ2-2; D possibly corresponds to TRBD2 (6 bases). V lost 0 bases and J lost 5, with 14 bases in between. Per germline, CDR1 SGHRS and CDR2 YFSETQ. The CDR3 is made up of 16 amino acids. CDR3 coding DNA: TGCGCCAGCAGCTTGGATCGGCGGGACCTGACCGGGGAGCTGTTTTTT. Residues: CASSLDRRDLTGELFF.

The CDR3, as DNA: TGTGCCAGCAGTTACCAGGCATCCTACGAGCAGTACTTC. Translating it yields CASSYQASYEQYF. The gene calls are TRBV28 and TRBJ2-7; no clear D. Germline CDR1 and CDR2: MDHEN and SYDVKM. Trimming took off 4 bases at V and 1 base at J, with 8 bases between the two ends. There are 13 residues in the CDR3.

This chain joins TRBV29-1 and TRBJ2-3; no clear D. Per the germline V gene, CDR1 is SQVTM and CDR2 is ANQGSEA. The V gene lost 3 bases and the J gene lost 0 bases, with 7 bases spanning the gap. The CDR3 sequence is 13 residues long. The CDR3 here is CSVEGSSTDTQYF. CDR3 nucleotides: TGCAGCGTTGAGGGCAGCAGCACAGATACGCAGTATTTT.

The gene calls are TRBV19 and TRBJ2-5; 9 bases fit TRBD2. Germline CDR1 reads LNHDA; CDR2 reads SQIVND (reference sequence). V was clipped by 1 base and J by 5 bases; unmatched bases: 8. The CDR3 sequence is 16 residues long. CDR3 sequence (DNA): TGTGCCAGTAGTATAGGAAGTAGCGGGAGAGGGGAGACCCAGTACTTC. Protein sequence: CASSIGSSGRGETQYF. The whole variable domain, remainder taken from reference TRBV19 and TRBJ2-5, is DGGITQSPKYLFRKEGQNVTLSCEQNLNHDAMYWYRQDPGQGLRLIYYSQIVNDFQKGDIAEGYSVSREKKESFPLTVTSAQKNPTAFYLCASSIGSSGRGETQYFGPGTRLLVL.

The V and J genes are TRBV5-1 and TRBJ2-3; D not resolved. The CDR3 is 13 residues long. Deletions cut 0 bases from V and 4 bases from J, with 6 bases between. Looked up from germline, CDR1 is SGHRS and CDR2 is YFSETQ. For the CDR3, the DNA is TGCGCCAGCAGCTTGGAGCCCGCAGATACGCAGTATTTT. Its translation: CASSLEPADTQYF.

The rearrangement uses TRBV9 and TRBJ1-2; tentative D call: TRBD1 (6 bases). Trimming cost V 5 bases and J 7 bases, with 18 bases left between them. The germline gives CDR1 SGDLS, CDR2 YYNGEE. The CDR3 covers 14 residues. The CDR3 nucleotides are TGTGCCAGCAGTGGCGGACAGCCACTGGGTGGCTACACCTTC. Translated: CASSGGQPLGGYTF.

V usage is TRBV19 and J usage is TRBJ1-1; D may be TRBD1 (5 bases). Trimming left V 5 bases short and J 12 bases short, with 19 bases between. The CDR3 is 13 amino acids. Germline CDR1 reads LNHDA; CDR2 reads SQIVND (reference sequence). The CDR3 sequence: CASSSRQNIETFF. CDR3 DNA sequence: TGTGCCAGTAGTTCCCGACAGAACATTGAGACTTTCTTT. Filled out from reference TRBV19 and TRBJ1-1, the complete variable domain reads DGGITQSPKYLFRKEGQNVTLSCEQNLNHDAMYWYRQDPGQGLRLIYYSQIVNDFQKGDIAEGYSVSREKKESFPLTVTSAQKNPTAFYLCASSSRQNIETFFGQGTRLTVV.

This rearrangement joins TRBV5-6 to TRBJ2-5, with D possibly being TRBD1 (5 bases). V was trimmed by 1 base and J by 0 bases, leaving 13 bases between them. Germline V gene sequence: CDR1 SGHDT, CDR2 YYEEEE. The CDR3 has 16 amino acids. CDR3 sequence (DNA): TGTGCCAGCAGCTTGCGGGCCAGACAGAACCAAGAGACCCAGTACTTC. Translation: CASSLRARQNQETQYF.

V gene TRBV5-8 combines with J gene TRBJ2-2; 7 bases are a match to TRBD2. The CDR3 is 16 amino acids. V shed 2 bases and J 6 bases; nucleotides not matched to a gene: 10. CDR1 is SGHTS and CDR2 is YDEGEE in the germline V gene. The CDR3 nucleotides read TGTGCCAGCAGCTTTAGCCGAACGCGGGAGTCCGGGGAGCTGTTTTTT. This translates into CASSFSRTRESGELFF.

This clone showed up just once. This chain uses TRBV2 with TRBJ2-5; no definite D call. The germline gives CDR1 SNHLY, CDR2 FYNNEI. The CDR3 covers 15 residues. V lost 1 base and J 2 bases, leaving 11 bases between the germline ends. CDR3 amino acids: CASSEVGALQETQYF. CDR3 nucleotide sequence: TGTGCCAGCAGTGAAGTAGGAGCTTTACAAGAGACCCAGTACTTC. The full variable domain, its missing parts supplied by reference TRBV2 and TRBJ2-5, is EPEVTQTPSHQVTQMGQEVILRCVPISNHLYFYWYRQILGQKVEFLVSFYNNEISEKSEIFDDQFSVERPDGSNFTLKIRSTKLEDSAMYFCASSEVGALQETQYFGPGTRLLVL.

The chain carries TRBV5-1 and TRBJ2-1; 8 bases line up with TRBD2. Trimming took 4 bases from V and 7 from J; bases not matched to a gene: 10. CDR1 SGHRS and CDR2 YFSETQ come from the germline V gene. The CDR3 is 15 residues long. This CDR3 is CASSDGTSGTNEQFF. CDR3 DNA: TGCGCCAGCAGCGACGGGACTAGTGGTACAAATGAGCAGTTCTTC.

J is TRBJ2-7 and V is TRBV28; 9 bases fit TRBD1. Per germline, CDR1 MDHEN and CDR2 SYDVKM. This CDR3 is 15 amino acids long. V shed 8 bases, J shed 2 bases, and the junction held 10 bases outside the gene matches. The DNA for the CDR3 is TGTGCCAGCGGATCCTCGGGACAGGGAACCTACGAGCAGTACTTC. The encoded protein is CASGSSGQGTYEQYF.

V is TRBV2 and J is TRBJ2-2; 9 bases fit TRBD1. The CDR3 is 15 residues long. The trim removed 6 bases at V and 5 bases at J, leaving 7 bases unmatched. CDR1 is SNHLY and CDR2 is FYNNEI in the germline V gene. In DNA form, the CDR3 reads TGTGCCAGCAGCCCGGGGACAGGGCGAACCGGGGAGCTGTTTTTT. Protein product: CASSPGTGRTGELFF. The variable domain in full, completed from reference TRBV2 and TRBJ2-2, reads EPEVTQTPSHQVTQMGQEVILRCVPISNHLYFYWYRQILGQKVEFLVSFYNNEISEKSEIFDDQFSVERPDGSNFTLKIRSTKLEDSAMYFCASSPGTGRTGELFFGEGSRLTVL.

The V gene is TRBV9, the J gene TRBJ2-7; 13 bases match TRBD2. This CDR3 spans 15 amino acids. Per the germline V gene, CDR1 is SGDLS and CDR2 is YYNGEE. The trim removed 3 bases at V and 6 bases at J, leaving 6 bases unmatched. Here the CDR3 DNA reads TGTGCCAGCAGCGAACTAGCGGGAGGGCCGTCCGAGCAGTACTTC. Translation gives CASSELAGGPSEQYF.

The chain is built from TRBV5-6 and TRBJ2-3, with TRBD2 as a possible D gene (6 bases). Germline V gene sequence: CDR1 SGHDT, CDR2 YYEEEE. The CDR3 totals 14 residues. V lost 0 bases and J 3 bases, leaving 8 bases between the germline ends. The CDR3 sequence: CASSLGLVTDTQYF. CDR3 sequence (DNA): TGTGCCAGCAGCTTGGGACTAGTTACAGATACGCAGTATTTT.

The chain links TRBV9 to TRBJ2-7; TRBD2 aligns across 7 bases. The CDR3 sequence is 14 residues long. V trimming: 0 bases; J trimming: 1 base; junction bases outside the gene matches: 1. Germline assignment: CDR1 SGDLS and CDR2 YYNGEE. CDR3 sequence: CASSVGLASYEQYF. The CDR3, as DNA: TGTGCCAGCAGCGTAGGACTAGCATCCTACGAGCAGTACTTC.